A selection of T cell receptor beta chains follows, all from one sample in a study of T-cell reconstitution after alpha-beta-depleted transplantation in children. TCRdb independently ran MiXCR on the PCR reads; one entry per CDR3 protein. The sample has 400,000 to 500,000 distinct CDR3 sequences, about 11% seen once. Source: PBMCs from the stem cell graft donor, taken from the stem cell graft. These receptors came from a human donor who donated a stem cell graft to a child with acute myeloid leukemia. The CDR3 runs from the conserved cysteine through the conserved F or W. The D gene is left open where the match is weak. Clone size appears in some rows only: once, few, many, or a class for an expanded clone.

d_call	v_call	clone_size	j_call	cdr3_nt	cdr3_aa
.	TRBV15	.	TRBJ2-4	TGTGCCACCAGCAGAGATTCAAGCGGGGCGGACAGTCAGTACTTC	CATSRDSSGADSQYF
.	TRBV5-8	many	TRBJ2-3	TGTGCCAGAGGGGCGGGGAAGAGTTCGGGCACAGATACGCAGTATTTT	CARGAGKSSGTDTQYF
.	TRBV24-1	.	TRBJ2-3	TGTGCCACCAGTGGGGACGCCACAGATACGCAGTATTTT	CATSGDATDTQYF
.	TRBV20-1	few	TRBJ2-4	TGCAGTGCTTCTCAGGGACCCGATTTAGCCAAAAACATTCAGTACTTC	CSASQGPDLAKNIQYF
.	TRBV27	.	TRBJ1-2	TGTGCCAGCAGTAGCCGATCCACGGGGCTTAGTTATGGCTACACCTTC	CASSSRSTGLSYGYTF
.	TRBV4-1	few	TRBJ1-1	TGCGCCAGCAGCCAAGATCTGGGGAACACTGAAGCTTTCTTT	CASSQDLGNTEAFF
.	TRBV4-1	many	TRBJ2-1	TGCGCCAGCAGCCCTCACCTAAGGCGCCCCTACAATGAGCAGTTCTTC	CASSPHLRRPYNEQFF
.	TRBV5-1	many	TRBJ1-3	TGCGCCAGCAGCCCGGCAGGGGCCGGAAACACCATATATTTT	CASSPAGAGNTIYF
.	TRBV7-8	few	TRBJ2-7	TGTGCCAGCAGAGGAAACCGGGCGCGCAGGGGCTCCTACGAGCAGTACTTC	CASRGNRARRGSYEQYF
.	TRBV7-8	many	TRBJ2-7	TGTGCCAGCAGCTTAGCGGCTAGCTCCTACGAGCAGCACTTC	CASSLAASSYEQHF
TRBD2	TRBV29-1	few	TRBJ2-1	TGCAGCGGGGGGGAGGGATGGTACAATGAGCAGTTCTTC	CSGGEGWYNEQFF
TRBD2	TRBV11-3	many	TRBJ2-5	TGTGCCAGCAGCTTAGTAGCGGGTGTGCAAGAGACCCAGTACTTC	CASSLVAGVQETQYF
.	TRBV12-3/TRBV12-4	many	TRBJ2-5	TGTGCCAGCAGTTTAGGAGGTAGCTGGCCCCTTGTCTTC	CASSLGGSWPLVF
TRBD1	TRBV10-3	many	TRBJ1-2	TGTGCCATCAGTGATACAGGGGGGCTAGGCTACACCTTC	CAISDTGGLGYTF
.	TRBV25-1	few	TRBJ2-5	TGTGCCAGCAGTGAATACGGGGGCGGGGAGACCCAGTACTTC	CASSEYGGGETQYF
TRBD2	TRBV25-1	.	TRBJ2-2	TGTGCCAGCAGTGAATATTGGACTAGCGGGTCCACCGGGGAGCTGTTTTTT	CASSEYWTSGSTGELFF
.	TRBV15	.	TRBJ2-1	TGTGCCACCAGCAGAGTTCCGAGCAATGAGCAGTTCTTC	CATSRVPSNEQFF
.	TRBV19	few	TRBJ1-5	TGTGCCAGTACCTTTACCGGGACCCTGCAGCAGCCCCAGCATTTT	CASTFTGTLQQPQHF
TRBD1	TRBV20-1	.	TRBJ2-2	TGCAGTGCTAGAGCCCTTGCCAACAGGGGGCCGAACACCGGGGAGCTGTTTTTT	CSARALANRGPNTGELFF
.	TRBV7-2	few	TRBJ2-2	TGTGCCAGCAGCTTTGGTCCCAACCCCGGGGAGCTGTTTTTT	CASSFGPNPGELFF
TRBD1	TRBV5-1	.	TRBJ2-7	TGCGCCAGCAGCTTGTCGGGACAGGCCCCCTACGAGCAGTACTTC	CASSLSGQAPYEQYF
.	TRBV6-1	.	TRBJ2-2	TGTGCCAGCAGTGAAGCCCGGTACGGGGAGCTGTTTTTT	CASSEARYGELFF
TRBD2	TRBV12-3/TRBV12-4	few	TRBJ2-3	TGTGCCAGCACCGCTAGCGGGGGGGGCACAGATACGCAGTATTTT	CASTASGGGTDTQYF
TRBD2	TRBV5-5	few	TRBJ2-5	TGTGCCAGCAGCCTGACGCGGGGAGGGCAAGAGACCCAGTACTTC	CASSLTRGGQETQYF
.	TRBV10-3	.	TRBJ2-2	TGTGCCATCAGTGCGTTGGGGGACACCGGGGAGCTGTTTTTT	CAISALGDTGELFF
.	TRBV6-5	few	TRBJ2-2	TGTGCCAGCAGTGTTTTGGCCGGGGAGCTGTTTTTT	CASSVLAGELFF
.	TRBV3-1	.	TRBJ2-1	TGTGCCAGCAGCCAAGGTCCCGGGAAGGCAAATGAGCAGTTCTTC	CASSQGPGKANEQFF
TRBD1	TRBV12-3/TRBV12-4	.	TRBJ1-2	TGTGCCAGCAGTCAACAGGGGGCCACTAACTATGGCTACACCTTC	CASSQQGATNYGYTF
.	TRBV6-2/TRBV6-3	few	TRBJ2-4	TGTGCCAGCAGTTTGACAGGATCCTTAGCCAAAAACATTCAGTACTTC	CASSLTGSLAKNIQYF
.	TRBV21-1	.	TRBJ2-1	TGTGCCAGTTGGTGGTCTCCCCACGGGAGGGCCGGTAAACACGATGAGCAGTTCTTC	CASWWSPHGRAGKHDEQFF
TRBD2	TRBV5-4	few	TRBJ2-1	TGTGCCAGCCTACTAGCGGGAGTGAATGAGCAGTTCTTC	CASLLAGVNEQFF
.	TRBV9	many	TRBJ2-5	TGTGCCAGCAGCGTAGGCAGGTCACAAGAGACCCAGTACTTC	CASSVGRSQETQYF
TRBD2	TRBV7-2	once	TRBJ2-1	TGTGCCAGCAGCTTAGTAGGGGGACTAGCGGTGCGATATGAGCAGTTCTTC	CASSLVGGLAVRYEQFF
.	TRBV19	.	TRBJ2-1	TGTGCCAGTAGTATCGGGGGATGGGGGCAGTTCTTC	CASSIGGWGQFF
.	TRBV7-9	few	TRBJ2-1	TGTGCCAGCAGTCCCTTTCGAATTGTCGACAATGAGCAGTTCTTC	CASSPFRIVDNEQFF
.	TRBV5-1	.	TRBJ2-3	TGCGCCAGCAGCTTGGCCGTTGGGACGGTCCCAGATACGCAGTATTTT	CASSLAVGTVPDTQYF
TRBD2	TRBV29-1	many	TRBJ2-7	TGCAGCGTTGAACGGGAGGGCTCGTACGAGCAGTACTTC	CSVEREGSYEQYF
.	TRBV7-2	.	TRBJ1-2	TGTGCCAGCAGCCACTTAACTAACTATGGCTACACCTTC	CASSHLTNYGYTF
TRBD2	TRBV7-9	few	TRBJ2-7	TGTGCCAGCAGCTGGACTAGCGGCGATATCTACGAGCAGTACTTC	CASSWTSGDIYEQYF
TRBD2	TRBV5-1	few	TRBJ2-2	TGCGCCAGCAGCCGTCTTCTTCTGGCGGGGGGGCCCACCGGGGAGCTGTTTTTT	CASSRLLLAGGPTGELFF
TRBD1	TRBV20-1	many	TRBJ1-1	TGCAGTGCTAGAGTACGCTGGAACAGGGGAGTAAGGATGAACACTGAAGCTTTCTTT	CSARVRWNRGVRMNTEAFF
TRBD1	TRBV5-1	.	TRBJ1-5	TGCGCCAGCAGCCGTGGGACAGGGGGATTGGATCAGCCCCAGCATTTT	CASSRGTGGLDQPQHF
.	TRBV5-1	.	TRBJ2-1	TGCGCCAGCAGCTTGGCGGGCTTTGGCGTTGGGGATGAGCAGTTCTTC	CASSLAGFGVGDEQFF
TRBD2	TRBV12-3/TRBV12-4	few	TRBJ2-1	TGTGCCAGCAGTATTACTAGCGGGGGGAATGAGCAGTTCTTC	CASSITSGGNEQFF
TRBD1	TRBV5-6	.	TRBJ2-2	TGTGCCAGCAGCACGACAGGGGTCACCGGGGAGCTGTTTTTT	CASSTTGVTGELFF
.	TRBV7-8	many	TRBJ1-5	TGTGCCAGCAGCTTAGCTGGGAGGGCGACAGCTCAGCCCCAGCATTTT	CASSLAGRATAQPQHF
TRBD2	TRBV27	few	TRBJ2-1	TGTGCCAGCAGTCAACGACTAGCGGGCTTGTCCTACAATGAGCAGTTCTTC	CASSQRLAGLSYNEQFF
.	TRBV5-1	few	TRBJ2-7	TGCGCCAGCAGCTTGGATGGGGGAGGAGTTTCCTACGAGCAGTACTTC	CASSLDGGGVSYEQYF
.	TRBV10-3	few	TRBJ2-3	TGTGCCATCAGTGCCCCATCGCGGGATACGCAGTATTTT	CAISAPSRDTQYF
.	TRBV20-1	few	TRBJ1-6	TGCAGTGCTAGAGATCAGTTGGCTAGGGAATTTTCCTATAATTCACCCCTCCACTTT	CSARDQLAREFSYNSPLHF
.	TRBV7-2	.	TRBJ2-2	TGTGCCAGCAGCTTAAGCCCGATTGGGGCGAACACCGGGGAGCTGTTTTTT	CASSLSPIGANTGELFF
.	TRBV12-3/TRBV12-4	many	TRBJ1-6	TGTGCCAGCAGCGACAGGCCAGACTATAATTCACCCCTCCACTTT	CASSDRPDYNSPLHF
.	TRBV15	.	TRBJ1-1	TGTGCCGCCAGGCGGGACGTAGATCCGAACACTGAAGCTTTCTTT	CAARRDVDPNTEAFF
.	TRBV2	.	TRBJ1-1	TGTGCCAGCAGTTTAGGAGCTCGGGCAGGGGAATGGAGCACTGAAGCTTTCTTT	CASSLGARAGEWSTEAFF
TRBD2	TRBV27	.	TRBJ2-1	TGTGCCAGCAGTTTAGGGGCGGGGGGGCCCTACAGGAATGAGCAGTTCTTC	CASSLGAGGPYRNEQFF
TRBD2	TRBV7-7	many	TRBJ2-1	TGTGCTAGCAGCCTAGGGCTAGCGGGAGTTAATGAGCAGTTCTTC	CASSLGLAGVNEQFF
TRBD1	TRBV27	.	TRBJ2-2	TGTGCCAGCAGTTGGGGACAGACCGGGGAGCTGTTTTTT	CASSWGQTGELFF
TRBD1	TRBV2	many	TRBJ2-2	TGTGCCAGCAGGGGACAGGTCGTCTCCGGGGAGCTGTTTTTT	CASRGQVVSGELFF
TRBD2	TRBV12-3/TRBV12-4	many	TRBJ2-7	TGTGCCAGCAGTTTAAGCGGGATAACCTACGAGCAGTACTTC	CASSLSGITYEQYF